This entry is about one TCR beta chain. Its antigen is as yet unknown. This PCR relied on a set of 60 Vbeta primers and 13 Jbeta primers. In the study's own analysis: An analysis performed later counted roughly 80 million unique TCR beta chains (roughly 11 million of them shared). This table comes from immunoSEQ multiplex PCR, and its TCRdb copy is limited to in-frame clones, with some not included. For V, J and clone size, that table is used; D and trimming come from the DNA. The sample holds about 150,000 clones, roughly 73% seen once. V was clipped by 5 bases and J by 8 bases, with 18 bases between them. This CDR3 is 15 amino acids long. CDR1 is MNHNS and CDR2 is SASEGT in the germline V gene. This entry belongs to a study of cytomegalovirus exposure and HLA in healthy donors. Study conclusions and caveats: Some V segments could not be told apart, so they were left out, TRBV6-2 and TRBV6-3 among them. As immune exposure information, only CMV serostatus was available. The study listed approximately 160 cytomegalovirus-associated TCR beta chains.

The chain carries TRBV6-1 and TRBJ1-4; possible D gene TRBD1, 5 bases. The sequencing input was PBMCs. This TCR came from a woman aged 18-30 years in good health and CMV-seronegative. CDR3 sequence (DNA): TGTGCCAGCAGTCCTGGTCAAGGGGATGTCGAAAAACTGTTTTTT. Translating gives CASSPGQGDVEKLFF.